The rows below give T cell receptor beta chains drawn from one sample of a study of blood T cell repertoires in COVID-19. TCRdb's copy holds only in-frame clones and misses some; the assay was immunoSEQ multiplex PCR. The sample consists of about 98,000 clones, 82% of them appearing once. Sequencing input: peripheral blood. The receptors come from a man between 65 and 85 years old with active or convalescent COVID-19. The CDR3 runs from the conserved cysteine through the conserved F or W. A D gene is named only where the DNA matches it firmly.

>TRBJ2-1|TRBD2|TRBV6-2/TRBV6-3
CASSYSSRAGEPGSPFF
>TRBJ1-5|NA|TRBV7-8
CASSLDLGRPQHF
>TRBJ2-3|NA|TRBV5-1
CASSEPGTNTQYF
>TRBJ1-2|NA|TRBV5-4
CASSFQGGYTF
>TRBJ2-1|TRBD2|TRBV4-2
CASSLSGGGDNEQFF
>TRBJ2-7|TRBD1|TRBV6-6
CASRAGQGALEQYF
>TRBJ2-5|TRBD2|TRBV16
CASSQTPPGGGVSPETQYF
>TRBJ2-4|TRBD1|TRBV4-2
CASSQGAAKNIQYF
>TRBJ1-2|TRBD1|TRBV4-2
CASSPRQGATFDYGYTF
>TRBJ1-3|NA|TRBV30
CAWSVLGNTIYF
>TRBJ2-2|TRBD1|TRBV4-3
CASSQHTGTGGNGELFF
>TRBJ2-4|NA|TRBV7-8
CASSKLRFLGGKNIQYF
>TRBJ2-7|NA|TRBV12-3/TRBV12-4
CASSLTRSYEQYF
>TRBJ2-3|TRBD2|TRBV30
CAWSDLVSGGLYTQYF
>TRBJ2-1|NA|TRBV7-2
CASRRNMVNEQFF
>TRBJ2-1|TRBD2|TRBV4-2
CASSLGLAGGGEQFF
>TRBJ2-7|NA|TRBV27
CASSSPGASYEQYF
>TRBJ1-2|NA|TRBV2
CASSEKRVVSRF
>TRBJ2-3|TRBD1|TRBV5-4
CASSLGQGYADTQYF
>TRBJ1-1|TRBD1|TRBV29-1
CSVEQGYAEAFF
>TRBJ1-1|NA|TRBV6-7
CASSYSGGPGNTEAFF
>TRBJ2-5|TRBD2|TRBV6-4
CASSPTSGGETQYF
>TRBJ1-6|NA|TRBV29-1
CSVASTSGPLHF
>TRBJ2-1|TRBD2|TRBV11-3
CASRLAGGRTYNEQFF
>TRBJ2-3|TRBD2|TRBV5-1
CASSLGLAGGDTQYF
>TRBJ2-5|NA|TRBV4-1
CASSQDSYQETQYF
>TRBJ2-3|NA|TRBV9
CASSVAGTPGTDTQYF
>TRBJ2-7|TRBD1|TRBV11-2
CASSSPSQGAGEQYF
>TRBJ1-5|TRBD1|TRBV18
CASSPMTGASNQPQHF
>TRBJ2-1|TRBD1|TRBV6-5
CASSYQGTGGNEQFF
>TRBJ1-2|TRBD1|TRBV19
CASSNPGTGVYGYTF
>TRBJ2-7|NA|TRBV27
CASRERTGNNEQYF
>TRBJ1-1|NA|TRBV9
CASSAGAEAFF
>TRBJ2-3|TRBD1|TRBV7-9
CASSRDRGNTQYF
>TRBJ1-1|NA|TRBV7-8
CASSTWNTEAFF
>TRBJ1-5|NA|TRBV28
CASSYSGGFSNQPQHF
>TRBJ1-5|NA|TRBV30
CAWSVQSNQPQHF
>TRBJ1-6|TRBD1|TRBV7-9
CASSSDRVYSPLHF
>TRBJ1-1|TRBD1|TRBV11-2
CASSLTGGITEAFF
>TRBJ2-3|NA|TRBV14
CASGNSDTQYF
>TRBJ1-3|TRBD1|TRBV7-2
CASSLAGQAVSGNTIYF
>TRBJ2-4|TRBD1|TRBV2
CASSGNRGGQNIQYF
>TRBJ2-5|NA|TRBV11-2
CASKGGQETQYF
>TRBJ2-4|TRBD1|TRBV6-6
CASNLDRDIQYF